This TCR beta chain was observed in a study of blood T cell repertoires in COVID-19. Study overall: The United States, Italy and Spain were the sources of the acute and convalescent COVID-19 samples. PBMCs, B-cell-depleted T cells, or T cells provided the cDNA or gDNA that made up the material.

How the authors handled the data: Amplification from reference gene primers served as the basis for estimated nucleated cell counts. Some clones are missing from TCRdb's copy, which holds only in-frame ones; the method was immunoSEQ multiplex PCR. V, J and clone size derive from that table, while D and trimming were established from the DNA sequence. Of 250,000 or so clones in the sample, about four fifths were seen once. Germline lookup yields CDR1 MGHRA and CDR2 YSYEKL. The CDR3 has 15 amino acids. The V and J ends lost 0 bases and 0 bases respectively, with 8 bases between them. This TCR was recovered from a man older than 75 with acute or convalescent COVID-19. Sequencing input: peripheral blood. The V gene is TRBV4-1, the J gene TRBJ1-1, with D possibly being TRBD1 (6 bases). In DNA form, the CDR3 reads TGCGCCAGCAGCCAAGAACAGGGATTGAACACTGAAGCTTTCTTT. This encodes CASSQEQGLNTEAFF.